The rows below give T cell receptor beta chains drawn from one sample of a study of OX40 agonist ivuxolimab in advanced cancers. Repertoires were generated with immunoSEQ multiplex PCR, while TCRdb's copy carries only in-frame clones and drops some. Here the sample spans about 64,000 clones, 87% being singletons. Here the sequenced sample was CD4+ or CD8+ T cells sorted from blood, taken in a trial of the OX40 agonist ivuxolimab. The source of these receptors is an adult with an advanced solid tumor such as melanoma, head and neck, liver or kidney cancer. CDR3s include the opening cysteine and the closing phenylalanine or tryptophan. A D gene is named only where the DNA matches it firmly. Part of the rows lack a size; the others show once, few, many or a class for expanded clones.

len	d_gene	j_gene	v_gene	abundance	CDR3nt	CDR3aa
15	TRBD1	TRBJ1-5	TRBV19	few	TGTGCCAGCTGGAGCTCCGGGACAGGGCCTCAGCCCCAGCATTTT	CASWSSGTGPQPQHF
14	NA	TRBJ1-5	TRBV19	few	TGTGCCAGTACTTGGACAAGGGGCAATCAGCCCCAGCATTTT	CASTWTRGNQPQHF
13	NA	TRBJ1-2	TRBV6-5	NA	TGTGCCAGCAGCCAGGAGGGGATTGGTGGCTACACCTTC	CASSQEGIGGYTF
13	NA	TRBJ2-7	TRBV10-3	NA	TGTGCCATCAGTGAGGCAGGGACCTACGAGCAGTACTTC	CAISEAGTYEQYF
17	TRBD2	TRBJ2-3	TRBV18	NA	TGTGCCAGCTCACACCGCGCTCTAGCGGAGAGCACAGATACGCAGTATTTT	CASSHRALAESTDTQYF
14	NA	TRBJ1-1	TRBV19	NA	TGTGCCAGTAGTATAACAGGACCAAACACTGAAGCTTTCTTT	CASSITGPNTEAFF
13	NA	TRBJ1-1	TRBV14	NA	TGTGCCAGCAGCTCCCAAGAGAACACTGAAGCTTTCTTT	CASSSQENTEAFF
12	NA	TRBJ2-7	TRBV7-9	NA	TGTGCCACCCGAGGGAGAGCTCGCGAGCAGTACTTC	CATRGRAREQYF
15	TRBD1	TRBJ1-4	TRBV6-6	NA	TGTGCCAGCAGTGGGACAGGTTCGACTAATGAAAAACTGTTTTTT	CASSGTGSTNEKLFF
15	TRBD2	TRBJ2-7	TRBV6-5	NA	TGTGCCAGCAGTTACCGGACTAGCGGGTCCTACGAGCAGTACTTC	CASSYRTSGSYEQYF
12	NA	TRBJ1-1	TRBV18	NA	TGTGCCAGCTCACCACCGGGCACTGAAGCTTTCTTT	CASSPPGTEAFF
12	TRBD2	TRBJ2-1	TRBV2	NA	TGTGCCAGCAACCGAGCGGGGGATGAGCAGTTCTTC	CASNRAGDEQFF
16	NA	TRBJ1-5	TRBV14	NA	TGTGCCAGCAGCCAAGAAGAGCTGACAGACAATCAGCCCCAGCATTTT	CASSQEELTDNQPQHF
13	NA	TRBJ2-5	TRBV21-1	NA	TGTGCCAGCAGACTAGGACCCAAAGAGACCCAGTACTTC	CASRLGPKETQYF
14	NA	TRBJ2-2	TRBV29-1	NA	TGCAGCGTTGGGCAGGGGATAGACACCGGGGAGCTGTTTTTT	CSVGQGIDTGELFF
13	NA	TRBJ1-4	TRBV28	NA	TGTGCCAGCAGTACCCTTCGGACTGAAAAACTGTTTTTT	CASSTLRTEKLFF
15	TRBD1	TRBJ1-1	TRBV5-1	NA	TGCGCCAGCAGCGGGACGGGACAGGGGGCGACTGAAGCTTTCTTT	CASSGTGQGATEAFF
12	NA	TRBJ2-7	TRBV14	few	TGTGCCAGCAGCCAGTGGGACAACGAGCAGTACTTC	CASSQWDNEQYF
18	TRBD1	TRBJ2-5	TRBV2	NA	TGTGCCAGCAGTGTTTTGGCAGGGGGCTATGGGGCCCAAGAGACCCAGTACTTC	CASSVLAGGYGAQETQYF
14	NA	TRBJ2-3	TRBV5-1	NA	TGCGCCAGCAAGGTCACTGTCGGGACAGATACGCAGTATTTT	CASKVTVGTDTQYF
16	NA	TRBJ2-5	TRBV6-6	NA	TGTGCCAGCAGTTACGGGGGGACATCTGGGCGAGAGACCCAGTACTTC	CASSYGGTSGRETQYF
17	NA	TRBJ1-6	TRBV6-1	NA	TGTGCCAGCAGTGACCTCTTCCCGGGACAATATAATTCACCCCTCCACTTT	CASSDLFPGQYNSPLHF
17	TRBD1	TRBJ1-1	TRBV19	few	TGTGCCAGTACCGACAGGGTTCGGGTGCTCATGAACACTGAAGCTTTCTTT	CASTDRVRVLMNTEAFF
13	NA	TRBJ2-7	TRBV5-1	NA	TGCGCCAGCAGCCGGGTGGGGATAGACGAGCAGTACTTC	CASSRVGIDEQYF
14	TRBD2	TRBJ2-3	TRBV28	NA	TGTGCCACTGAGGGTAGCGGGGGCACAGATACGCAGTATTTT	CATEGSGGTDTQYF
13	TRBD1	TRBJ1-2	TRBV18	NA	TGTGCCAGCTCAGCGGGACAGGGTTTCGGCTACACCTTC	CASSAGQGFGYTF
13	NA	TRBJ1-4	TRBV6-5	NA	TGTGCCAGCAGTTATCGGGGGAATGAAAAACTGTTTTTT	CASSYRGNEKLFF
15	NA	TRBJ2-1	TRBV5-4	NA	TGTGCCAGCAGCCGGGACCAGAGCTCCTACAATGAGCAGTTCTTC	CASSRDQSSYNEQFF
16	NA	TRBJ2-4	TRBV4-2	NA	TGTGCCAGCAGCCAAGATGGGAATTCTGTCAAAAACATTCAGTACTTC	CASSQDGNSVKNIQYF
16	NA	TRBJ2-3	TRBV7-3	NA	TGTGCCAGCAGCTTAACTTTCGCGGGCTTAGGGGGTACGCAGTATTTT	CASSLTFAGLGGTQYF
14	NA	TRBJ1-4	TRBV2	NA	TGTGCCAGCAGTGACCGGGGGGTGGGGGAAAAACTGTTTTTT	CASSDRGVGEKLFF
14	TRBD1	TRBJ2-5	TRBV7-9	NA	TGTGCCAGCGGGGACAGGAGAGCCCAAGAGACCCAGTACTTC	CASGDRRAQETQYF
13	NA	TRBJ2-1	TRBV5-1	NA	TGCGCCAGCAGCTTGGGCCCTATAAATGAGCAGTTCTTC	CASSLGPINEQFF
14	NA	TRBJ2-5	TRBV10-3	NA	TGTGCCATCAGTGACGGCAGGGGTGGAGAGACCCAGTACTTC	CAISDGRGGETQYF
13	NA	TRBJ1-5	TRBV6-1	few	TGTGCCAGCGCGGGGACCGCCAATCAGCCCCAGCATTTT	CASAGTANQPQHF
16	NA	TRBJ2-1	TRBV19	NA	TGTGCCAGTAGTATAGAAGGGGCCAGCTCCTACAATGAGCAGTTCTTC	CASSIEGASSYNEQFF
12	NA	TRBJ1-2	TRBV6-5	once	TGTGCCACCTCCCCAGGGGTCTATGGCTACACCTTC	CATSPGVYGYTF
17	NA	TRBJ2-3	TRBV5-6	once	TGTGCCAGCAGCACCACGTGGGGGGGGGCGGGCACAGATACGCAGTATTTT	CASSTTWGGAGTDTQYF